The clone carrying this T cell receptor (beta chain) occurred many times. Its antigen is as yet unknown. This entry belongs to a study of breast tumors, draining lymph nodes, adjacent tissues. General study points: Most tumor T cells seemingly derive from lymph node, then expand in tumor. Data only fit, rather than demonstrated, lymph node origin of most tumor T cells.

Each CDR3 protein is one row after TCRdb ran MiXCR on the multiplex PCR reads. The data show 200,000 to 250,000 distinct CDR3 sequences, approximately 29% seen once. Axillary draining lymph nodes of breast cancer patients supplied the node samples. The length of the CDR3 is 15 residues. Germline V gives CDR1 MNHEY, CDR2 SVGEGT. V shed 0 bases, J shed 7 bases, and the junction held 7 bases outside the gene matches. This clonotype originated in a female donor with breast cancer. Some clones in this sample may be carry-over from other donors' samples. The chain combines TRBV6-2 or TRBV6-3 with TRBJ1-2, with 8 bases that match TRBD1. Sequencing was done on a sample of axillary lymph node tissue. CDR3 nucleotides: TGTGCCAGCAGTTACTCCGGGGGACAGGCGAGTGGCTACACCTTC. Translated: CASSYSGGQASGYTF.